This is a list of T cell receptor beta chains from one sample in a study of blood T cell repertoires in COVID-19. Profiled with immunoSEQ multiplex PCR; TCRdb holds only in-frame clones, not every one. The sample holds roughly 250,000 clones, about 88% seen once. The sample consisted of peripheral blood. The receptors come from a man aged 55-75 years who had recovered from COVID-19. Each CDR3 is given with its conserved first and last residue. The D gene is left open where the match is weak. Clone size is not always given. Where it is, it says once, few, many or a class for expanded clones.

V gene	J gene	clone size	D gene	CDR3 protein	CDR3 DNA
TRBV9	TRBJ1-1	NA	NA	CASSVAGINTEAFF	TGTGCCAGCAGCGTAGCGGGTATCAACACTGAAGCTTTCTTT
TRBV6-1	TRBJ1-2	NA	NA	CASSEGQGNYGYTF	TGTGCCAGCAGTGAAGGGCAGGGTAACTATGGCTACACCTTC
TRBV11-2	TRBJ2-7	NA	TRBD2	CASGLAGGLEQYF	TGTGCCAGCGGACTAGCGGGGGGCCTTGAGCAGTACTTC
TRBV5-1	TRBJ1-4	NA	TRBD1	CASSSRQGTNEKLFF	TGCGCCAGCAGCTCAAGACAGGGAACTAATGAAAAACTGTTTTTT
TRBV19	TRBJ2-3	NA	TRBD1	CASSTQGVDTQYF	TGTGCCAGTAGTACACAGGGGGTAGATACGCAGTATTTT
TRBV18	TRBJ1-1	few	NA	CASSADRTTEAFF	TGTGCCAGCTCAGCCGACAGGACCACTGAAGCTTTCTTT
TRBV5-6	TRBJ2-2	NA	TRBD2	CASSLSGAANTGELFF	TGTGCCAGCAGCTTGAGCGGGGCGGCGAACACCGGGGAGCTGTTTTTT
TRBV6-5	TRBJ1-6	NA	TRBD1	CASSYRGRVSPLHF	TGTGCCAGCAGTTACAGGGGGCGCGTTTCACCCCTCCACTTT
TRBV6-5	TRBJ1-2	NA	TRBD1	CASSWNPTGANYGYTF	TGTGCCAGCAGTTGGAACCCGACAGGGGCAAACTATGGCTACACCTTC
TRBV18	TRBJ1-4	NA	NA	CASSQRSEKLFF	TGTGCCAGCTCACAGAGGTCTGAAAAACTGTTTTTT
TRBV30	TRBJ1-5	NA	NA	CAWRSQGYSNQPQHF	TGTGCCTGGAGATCACAGGGTTATAGCAATCAGCCCCAGCATTTT
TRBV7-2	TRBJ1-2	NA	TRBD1	CASSFRGQVYGYTF	TGTGCCAGCAGCTTCAGGGGACAGGTCTATGGCTACACCTTC
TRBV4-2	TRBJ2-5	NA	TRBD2	CASSPGVAGGVLYF	TGTGCCAGCAGCCCCGGGGTAGCGGGGGGGGTCTTGTACTTC
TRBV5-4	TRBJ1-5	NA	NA	CASSRGTPSQPQHF	TGTGCCAGCAGCCGTGGGACACCAAGTCAGCCCCAGCATTTT
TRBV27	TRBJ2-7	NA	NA	CASSLSSARAYEQYF	TGTGCCAGCAGTTTATCGAGCGCCAGGGCCTACGAGCAGTACTTC
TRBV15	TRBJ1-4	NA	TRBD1	CATKAGQGNEKLFF	TGTGCCACCAAGGCTGGACAGGGTAATGAAAAACTGTTTTTT
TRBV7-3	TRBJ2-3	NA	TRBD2	CASSKERGDADTQYF	TGTGCCAGCAGCAAAGAGCGGGGGGACGCAGATACGCAGTATTTT
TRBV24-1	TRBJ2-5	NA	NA	CATSDNSRGPDETQYF	TGTGCCACCAGTGATAACTCCAGGGGCCCAGACGAGACCCAGTACTTC
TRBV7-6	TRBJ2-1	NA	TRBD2	CASSLNGGAYNEQFF	TGTGCCAGCAGCTTAAACGGGGGGGCCTACAATGAGCAGTTCTTC
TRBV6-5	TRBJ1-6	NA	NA	CASTRVGSYNSPLHF	TGTGCCAGCACCCGCGTCGGCTCCTATAATTCACCCCTCCACTTT
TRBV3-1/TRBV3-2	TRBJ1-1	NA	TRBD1	CASSQDRGTEAFF	TGTGCCAGCAGCCAGGACAGGGGTACTGAAGCTTTCTTT
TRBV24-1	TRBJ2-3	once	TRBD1	CATSDYGGQAMGTDTQYF	TGTGCCACCAGTGATTACGGGGGACAGGCCATGGGCACAGATACGCAGTATTTT
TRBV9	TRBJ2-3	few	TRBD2	CASSVVGGGAATQYF	TGTGCCAGCAGCGTAGTTGGCGGGGGGGCCGCTACGCAGTATTTT
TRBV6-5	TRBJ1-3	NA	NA	CASSSVEGRGNTIYF	TGTGCCAGCAGCTCCGTTGAGGGCCGTGGAAACACCATATATTTT
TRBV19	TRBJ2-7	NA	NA	CASSIARGRGFSYEQYF	TGTGCCAGTAGTATAGCCCGCGGCAGGGGATTCTCCTACGAGCAGTACTTC
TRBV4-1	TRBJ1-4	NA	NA	CASSLRAGGTNEKLFF	TGCGCCAGCAGCCTCCGGGCGGGGGGAACTAATGAAAAACTGTTTTTT
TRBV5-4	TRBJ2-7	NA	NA	CASSLAFGASYEQYF	TGTGCCAGCAGCTTGGCCTTTGGGGCATCCTACGAGCAGTACTTC
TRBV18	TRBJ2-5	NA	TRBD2	CASSPNPGGGAKTQYF	TGTGCCAGCTCACCGAATCCCGGCGGGGGGGCGAAGACCCAGTACTTC
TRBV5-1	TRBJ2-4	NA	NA	CASSLGQASNIQYF	TGCGCCAGCAGCTTGGGACAGGCCTCAAACATTCAGTACTTC
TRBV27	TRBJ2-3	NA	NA	CASKLGGRTDTQYF	TGTGCCAGCAAGCTGGGGGGGCGGACAGATACGCAGTATTTT